This record concerns one T cell receptor beta chain sequence. This entry comes from a study of blood T cell repertoires in COVID-19. Study-level information: There were acute and convalescent COVID-19 samples, and they came from the United States, Italy and Spain. PBMCs, B-cell-depleted T cells, or T cells were the source of the cDNA or gDNA that made up the material.

CDR3 length: 13 amino acids. Germline loops: CDR1 SGHTA, CDR2 FQGNSA. V lost 4 bases and J 5 bases, leaving 9 bases between the germline ends. In the original processing: Amplification of reference gene primers was used by the study to estimate nucleated cell counts. Sequencing used immunoSEQ multiplex PCR; TCRdb keeps in-frame clones, though not all of them. V and J calls and clone size follow that table, whereas D and trimming were derived from the DNA. The sample shows 270,000 or so clones, about 80% of them seen only once. The specimen was peripheral blood. This chain joins TRBV7-2 and TRBJ2-1, with D hard to call. This sequence originates from a woman aged 50 to 60 who had recovered from COVID-19. The CDR3 loop reads CASSSGSHNEQFF. The DNA of the CDR3 is TGTGCCAGCAGCTCCGGTTCCCACAATGAGCAGTTCTTC.